The sequence of this T cell receptor (beta chain) was determined in a study of blood T cell repertoires in COVID-19. Study at large: The origin of the acute and convalescent COVID-19 samples was the United States, Italy and Spain. Sample material is recorded as cDNA or gDNA derived from T cells, B-cell-depleted T cells, or PBMCs.

As processed by the authors: Quantification of nucleated cells was approximated via reference gene primer amplification. TCRdb's copy holds only in-frame clones and misses some; the assay was immunoSEQ multiplex PCR. Clone size and V and J calls were adopted from that table, with D and trimming inferred from the DNA. Of about 72,000 clones in the sample, about nine tenths were seen once. Germline V gene sequence: CDR1 MNHNS, CDR2 SASEGT. The CDR3 covers 14 residues. Trimming cost V 3 bases and J 6 bases, with 12 bases left between them. This sequence originates from a man aged 30 to 39 with acute or convalescent COVID-19. Sequenced input: peripheral blood. This chain joins TRBV6-1 and TRBJ2-1; tentatively, D is TRBD1 (6 bases). CDR3 nucleotide sequence: TGTGCCAGCAGTGACCCGGGACAAACCAATGAGCAGTTCTTC. Translating it yields CASSDPGQTNEQFF.